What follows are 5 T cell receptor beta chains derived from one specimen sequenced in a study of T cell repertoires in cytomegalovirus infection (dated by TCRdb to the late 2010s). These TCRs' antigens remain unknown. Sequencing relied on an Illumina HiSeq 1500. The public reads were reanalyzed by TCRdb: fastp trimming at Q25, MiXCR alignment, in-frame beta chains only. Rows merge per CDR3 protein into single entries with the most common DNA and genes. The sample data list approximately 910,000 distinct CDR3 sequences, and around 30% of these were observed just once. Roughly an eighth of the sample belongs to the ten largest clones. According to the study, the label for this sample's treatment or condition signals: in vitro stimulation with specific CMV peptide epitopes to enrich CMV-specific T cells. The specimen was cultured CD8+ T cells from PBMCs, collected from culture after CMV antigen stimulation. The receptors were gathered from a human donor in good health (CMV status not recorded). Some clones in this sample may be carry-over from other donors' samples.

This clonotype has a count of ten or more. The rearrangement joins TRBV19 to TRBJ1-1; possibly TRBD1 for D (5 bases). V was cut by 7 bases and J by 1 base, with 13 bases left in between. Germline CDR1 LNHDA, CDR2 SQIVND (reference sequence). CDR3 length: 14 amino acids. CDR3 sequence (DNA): TGTGCCAGTACTCCGGGACCCCCGAACACTGAAGCTTTCTTT. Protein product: CASTPGPPNTEAFF.

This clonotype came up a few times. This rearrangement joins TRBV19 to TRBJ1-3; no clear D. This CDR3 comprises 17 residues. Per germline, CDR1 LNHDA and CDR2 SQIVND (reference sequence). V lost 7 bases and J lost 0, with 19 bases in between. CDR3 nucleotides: TGTGCCAGTACCCCTTCCGGGCAGTGGAGCTCTGGAAACACCATATATTTT. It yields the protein CASTPSGQWSSGNTIYF. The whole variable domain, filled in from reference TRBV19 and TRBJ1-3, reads DGGITQSPKYLFRKEGQNVTLSCEQNLNHDAMYWYRQDPGQGLRLIYYSQIVNDFQKGDIAEGYSVSREKKESFPLTVTSAQKNPTAFYLCASTPSGQWSSGNTIYFGEGSWLTVV.

The CDR3 DNA reads as TGTGCCAGCAGTCCCGGGGGGCATCAGCCCCAGCATTTT. Its protein is CASSPGGHQPQHF. The chain combines TRBV6-6 with TRBJ1-5; TRBD1 might be the D (6 bases). This CDR3 region has 13 residues. In germline, CDR1 is MNHNY, CDR2 SVGAGI (reference sequence). V was clipped by 5 bases and J by 5 bases, with 10 bases between them.

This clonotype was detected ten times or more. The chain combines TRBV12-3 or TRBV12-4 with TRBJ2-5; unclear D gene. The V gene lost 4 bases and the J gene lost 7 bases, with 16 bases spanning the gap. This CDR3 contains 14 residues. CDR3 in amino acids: CASSYPLTAGTQYF. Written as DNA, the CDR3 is TGTGCCAGCAGTTACCCGCTTACAGCAGGGACCCAGTACTTC.

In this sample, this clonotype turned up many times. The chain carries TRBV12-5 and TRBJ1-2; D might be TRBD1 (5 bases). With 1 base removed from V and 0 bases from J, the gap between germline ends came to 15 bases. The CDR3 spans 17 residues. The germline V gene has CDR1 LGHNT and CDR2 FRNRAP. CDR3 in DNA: TGTGCTAGTGGTTTGGCCATTCCCGGGACCACTAACTATGGCTACACCTTC. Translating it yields CASGLAIPGTTNYGYTF.